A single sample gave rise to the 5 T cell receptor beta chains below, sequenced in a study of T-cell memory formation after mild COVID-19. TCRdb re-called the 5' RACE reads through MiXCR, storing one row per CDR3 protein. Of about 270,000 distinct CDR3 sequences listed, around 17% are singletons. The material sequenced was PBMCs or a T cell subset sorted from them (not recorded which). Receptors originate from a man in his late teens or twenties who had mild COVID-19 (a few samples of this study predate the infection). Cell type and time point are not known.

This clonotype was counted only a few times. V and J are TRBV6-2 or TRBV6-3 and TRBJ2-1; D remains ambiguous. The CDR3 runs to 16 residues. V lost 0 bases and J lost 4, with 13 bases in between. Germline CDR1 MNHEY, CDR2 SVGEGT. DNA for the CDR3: TGTGCCAGCAGTTACTCGACCATCCGTCAATACAATGAGCAGTTCTTC. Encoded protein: CASSYSTIRQYNEQFF.

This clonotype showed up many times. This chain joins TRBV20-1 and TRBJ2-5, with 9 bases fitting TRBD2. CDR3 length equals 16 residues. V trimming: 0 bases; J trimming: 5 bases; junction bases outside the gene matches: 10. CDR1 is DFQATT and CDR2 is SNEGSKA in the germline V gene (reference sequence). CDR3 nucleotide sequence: TGCAGTGCTAGAGATAGCGGGAGCGTTCATTGGGAGACCCAGTACTTC. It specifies CSARDSGSVHWETQYF.

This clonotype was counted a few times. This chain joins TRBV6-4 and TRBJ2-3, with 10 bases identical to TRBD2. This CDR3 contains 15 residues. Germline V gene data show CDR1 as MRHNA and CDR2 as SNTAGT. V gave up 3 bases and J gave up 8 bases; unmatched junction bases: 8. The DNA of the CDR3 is TGTGCCAGCAGTGAGTCCAGCGGGGGGGGAAGTACGCAGTATTTT. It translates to CASSESSGGGSTQYF.

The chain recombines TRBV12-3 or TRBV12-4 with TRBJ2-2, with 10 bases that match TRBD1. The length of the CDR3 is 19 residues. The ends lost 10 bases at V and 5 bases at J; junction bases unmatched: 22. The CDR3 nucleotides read TGTGCCATCTCACCCGGTCGTCCGGGACAGGGGTGGAGGACCGGGGAGCTGTTTTTT. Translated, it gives CAISPGRPGQGWRTGELFF.

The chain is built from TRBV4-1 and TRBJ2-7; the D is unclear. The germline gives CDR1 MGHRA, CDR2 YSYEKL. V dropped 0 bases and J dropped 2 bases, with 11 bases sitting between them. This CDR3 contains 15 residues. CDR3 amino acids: CASSQDLGSPYEQYV. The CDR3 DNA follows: TGCGCCAGCAGCCAAGATCTGGGCAGTCCCTACGAGCAGTACGTC.